This TCR beta chain was obtained from a study of cytomegalovirus exposure and HLA in healthy donors. For the study at large: Across almost 400 genotyped donors, roughly 80% landed in the Caucasian-associated ancestry cluster.

Both 60 Vbeta primers and 13 Jbeta primers went into the PCR. The data were produced by immunoSEQ multiplex PCR, yet TCRdb's version contains in-frame clones alone and is incomplete. The sample has approximately 140,000 clones, around four fifths seen once. As for this clone: No antigen is known for it.

Findings and caveats of the study: The authors listed 150 to 200 TCR beta chains as cytomegalovirus-associated. Reports state that TCR beta sequences accurately predicted most subjects' HLA-A and HLA-B alleles. A few V segments could not be told apart, such as TRBV6-2 and TRBV6-3, and were left out.

Germline CDR1 is SNHLY and CDR2 is FYNNEI. The V gene lost 3 bases and the J gene lost 5 bases, with 7 bases spanning the gap. CDR3 length: 12 residues. V gene TRBV2 combines with J gene TRBJ1-1; the D is unclear. The TCR originated in a boy aged 5-17 years in good health and CMV-seronegative. The specimen sequenced was PBMCs. As DNA, the CDR3 is TGTGCCAGCAGTGATCTCCGGACTGAAGCTTTCTTT. It translates to CASSDLRTEAFF.